The clone carrying this T cell receptor (beta chain) was counted only a few times. Antigen: not known. This sample was taken from a study of blood T cells in healthy people across ages. General study points: When set beside aged donors, long-lived donors presented more naive CD4+ cells and higher diversity.

The authors ran a second PCR of 7 to 11 cycles using a sample-barcoded 5' primer and a J-beta primer mix. From the 5' RACE reads, TCRdb called clonotypes with MiXCR, one entry per CDR3 protein. The table has over 750,000 distinct CDR3 sequences, approximately 25% seen once. CDR1 DFQATT and CDR2 SNEGSKA come from the germline V gene (reference sequence). This CDR3 region has 12 residues. V gave up 6 bases and J gave up 3 bases, with 11 bases separating them. Another study also made use of these data, one on T cells of mothers and their children. From that paper: Donors comprised a few healthy Caucasian mothers plus their six children. When the second PCR was run, its M1S primer added sample barcodes and 2-4 random nucleotides. A slight, non-significant increase in overlap was found for related mother-child pairs relative to unrelated pairs.

The receptor was derived from a boy younger than 18 in good health. The V and J genes are TRBV20-1 and TRBJ1-1; D remains ambiguous. The source material was blood. The CDR3 nucleotides read TGCAGTGCGAAACGTACCCACACTGAAGCTTTCTTT. Its translation: CSAKRTHTEAFF.